This is a list of T cell receptor beta chains from one sample in a study of beta chain features in type 1 diabetes. Assay used: immunoSEQ multiplex PCR; TCRdb lists only in-frame clones, some missing. The sample holds 80,000 to 90,000 clones; 30% to 40% are singletons and the top ten take 0.4% to 0.45%. The specimen sequenced was stem cell memory CD4+ T cells from blood. Receptors were obtained from a woman between 18 and 30 years old in good health. Each CDR3 is given with its conserved first and last residue. A D gene is named only where the DNA matches it firmly. Size values are once, few and many counts, or a class for expanded clones, and some rows have none.

j_call: TRBJ1-2
v_call: TRBV29-1
clone_size: -
d_call: -
cdr3_aa: CSVARDKNLYGYTF
cdr3_nt: TGCAGCGTTGCCCGGGACAAGAACCTCTATGGCTACACCTTC

j_call: TRBJ2-3
v_call: TRBV6-6
clone_size: -
d_call: -
cdr3_aa: CASTPHYGTDTQYF
cdr3_nt: TGTGCCAGCACCCCCCACTACGGCACAGATACGCAGTATTTT

j_call: TRBJ2-3
v_call: TRBV5-3
clone_size: -
d_call: TRBD2
cdr3_aa: CARRVFRGGISTDTQYF
cdr3_nt: TGTGCCAGAAGAGTTTTCCGCGGGGGTATAAGCACAGATACGCAGTATTTT

j_call: TRBJ1-2
v_call: TRBV30
clone_size: few
d_call: -
cdr3_aa: CAWYTVNYGYTF
cdr3_nt: TGTGCCTGGTACACAGTGAACTATGGCTACACCTTC

j_call: TRBJ2-1
v_call: TRBV27
clone_size: -
d_call: -
cdr3_aa: CARTRTVSSYNEQFF
cdr3_nt: TGTGCCAGGACTAGGACGGTGAGCTCCTACAATGAGCAGTTCTTC

j_call: TRBJ1-3
v_call: TRBV5-1
clone_size: -
d_call: TRBD1
cdr3_aa: CASSLDRGGNTIYF
cdr3_nt: TGCGCCAGCAGCTTGGACAGGGGTGGAAACACCATATATTTT

j_call: TRBJ2-1
v_call: TRBV7-2
clone_size: -
d_call: -
cdr3_aa: CASRYNEQFF
cdr3_nt: TGTGCCAGCCGGTATAATGAGCAGTTCTTC

j_call: TRBJ2-1
v_call: TRBV5-1
clone_size: -
d_call: -
cdr3_aa: CASSLGRTDEQFF
cdr3_nt: TGCGCCAGCAGCTTGGGGAGGACGGATGAGCAGTTCTTC

j_call: TRBJ2-3
v_call: TRBV5-1
clone_size: -
d_call: TRBD2
cdr3_aa: CASSLVPSGGGTDTQYF
cdr3_nt: TGCGCCAGCAGCTTGGTGCCTAGCGGGGGAGGAACAGATACGCAGTATTTT

j_call: TRBJ1-2
v_call: TRBV5-6
clone_size: few
d_call: -
cdr3_aa: CASQTWTANYGYTF
cdr3_nt: TGTGCCAGCCAGACCTGGACAGCGAACTATGGCTACACCTTC

j_call: TRBJ2-1
v_call: TRBV6-1
clone_size: once
d_call: TRBD1
cdr3_aa: CASFPGQGSSEQFF
cdr3_nt: TGTGCCAGCTTTCCGGGACAGGGGAGTAGTGAGCAGTTCTTC

j_call: TRBJ1-3
v_call: TRBV7-2
clone_size: -
d_call: TRBD1
cdr3_aa: CASREDRVAYTIYF
cdr3_nt: TGTGCCAGCAGGGAGGACAGGGTGGCATACACCATATATTTT

j_call: TRBJ2-2
v_call: TRBV4-1
clone_size: few
d_call: TRBD2
cdr3_aa: CASTRLAGTANTGELFF
cdr3_nt: TGCGCCAGCACCCGGCTAGCGGGGACCGCGAACACCGGGGAGCTGTTTTTT

j_call: TRBJ2-1
v_call: TRBV11-2
clone_size: few
d_call: TRBD1
cdr3_aa: CASSSGQGRLSYNEQFF
cdr3_nt: TGTGCCAGCAGCTCGGGACAGGGAAGGCTTTCCTACAATGAGCAGTTCTTC

j_call: TRBJ2-4
v_call: TRBV11-3
clone_size: -
d_call: -
cdr3_aa: CASSQGRENIQYF
cdr3_nt: TGTGCCAGCAGCCAGGGCAGAGAAAACATTCAGTACTTC

j_call: TRBJ1-2
v_call: TRBV30
clone_size: -
d_call: -
cdr3_aa: CAWSPRTAPHYGYTF
cdr3_nt: TGTGCCTGGAGCCCCAGGACAGCCCCGCACTATGGCTACACCTTC

j_call: TRBJ2-3
v_call: TRBV18
clone_size: -
d_call: TRBD1
cdr3_aa: CASSRDRAPDTQYF
cdr3_nt: TGTGCCAGCTCACGGGACAGGGCCCCAGATACGCAGTATTTT

j_call: TRBJ1-1
v_call: TRBV10-1
clone_size: -
d_call: -
cdr3_aa: CASLTGFGTEAFF
cdr3_nt: TGCGCCAGTCTCACAGGGTTCGGAACTGAAGCTTTCTTT

j_call: TRBJ2-5
v_call: TRBV19
clone_size: few
d_call: TRBD2
cdr3_aa: CASSARTSGRGETQYF
cdr3_nt: TGTGCCAGTAGTGCGAGAACTAGCGGGAGGGGAGAGACCCAGTACTTC

j_call: TRBJ1-2
v_call: TRBV29-1
clone_size: -
d_call: TRBD1
cdr3_aa: CSVGQGNGYTF
cdr3_nt: TGCAGCGTGGGACAGGGAAACGGCTACACCTTC

j_call: TRBJ2-2
v_call: TRBV7-9
clone_size: -
d_call: -
cdr3_aa: CASSFGGQSTNTGELFF
cdr3_nt: TGTGCCAGCAGCTTTGGGGGACAAAGTACGAACACCGGGGAGCTGTTTTTT

j_call: TRBJ2-1
v_call: TRBV30
clone_size: many
d_call: TRBD1
cdr3_aa: CAWSGVLDREQFF
cdr3_nt: TGTGCCTGGAGTGGAGTACTGGACAGGGAGCAGTTCTTC

j_call: TRBJ2-1
v_call: TRBV14
clone_size: -
d_call: -
cdr3_aa: CASSLRGGTYNEQFF
cdr3_nt: TGTGCCAGCAGCCTTCGAGGAGGGACCTACAATGAGCAGTTCTTC

j_call: TRBJ2-5
v_call: TRBV6-5
clone_size: -
d_call: -
cdr3_aa: CASSYSVSQETQYF
cdr3_nt: TGTGCCAGCAGTTACTCGGTCAGCCAAGAGACCCAGTACTTC

j_call: TRBJ1-1
v_call: TRBV19
clone_size: few
d_call: -
cdr3_aa: CASTQGPLDTEAFF
cdr3_nt: TGTGCCAGTACCCAGGGGCCCCTGGACACTGAAGCTTTCTTT

j_call: TRBJ2-7
v_call: TRBV19
clone_size: -
d_call: TRBD2
cdr3_aa: CASSRDYQSYEQYF
cdr3_nt: TGTGCCAGTAGTAGGGACTACCAATCCTACGAGCAGTACTTC

j_call: TRBJ2-1
v_call: TRBV5-1
clone_size: -
d_call: TRBD2
cdr3_aa: CASRGGLAEYNEQFF
cdr3_nt: TGCGCCAGCAGGGGGGGACTAGCGGAATACAATGAGCAGTTCTTC

j_call: TRBJ1-1
v_call: TRBV19
clone_size: few
d_call: -
cdr3_aa: CASKSWNTEAFF
cdr3_nt: TGTGCCAGTAAGAGCTGGAACACTGAAGCTTTCTTT

j_call: TRBJ1-1
v_call: TRBV19
clone_size: -
d_call: -
cdr3_aa: CASSISTQNTEAFF
cdr3_nt: TGTGCCAGTAGTATATCCACTCAGAACACTGAAGCTTTCTTT

j_call: TRBJ2-3
v_call: TRBV4-2
clone_size: few
d_call: -
cdr3_aa: CASSHERSTDTQYF
cdr3_nt: TGTGCCAGCAGCCACGAGCGGAGCACAGATACGCAGTATTTT

j_call: TRBJ2-5
v_call: TRBV5-1
clone_size: few
d_call: TRBD1
cdr3_aa: CASSLGTGGKETQYF
cdr3_nt: TGCGCCAGCAGCTTGGGGACAGGGGGAAAAGAGACCCAGTACTTC

j_call: TRBJ2-5
v_call: TRBV11-2
clone_size: -
d_call: -
cdr3_aa: CASSPLSVQETQYF
cdr3_nt: TGTGCCAGCAGCCCCTTGAGCGTCCAAGAGACCCAGTACTTC

j_call: TRBJ2-6
v_call: TRBV5-5
clone_size: few
d_call: -
cdr3_aa: CASSLNNYGANVLTF
cdr3_nt: TGTGCCAGCAGCTTGAACAATTACGGGGCCAACGTCCTGACTTTC

j_call: TRBJ1-6
v_call: TRBV6-6
clone_size: few
d_call: TRBD1
cdr3_aa: CASRDRGESPLHF
cdr3_nt: TGTGCCAGCAGGGACAGGGGGGAATCACCCCTCCACTTT

j_call: TRBJ1-2
v_call: TRBV18
clone_size: -
d_call: -
cdr3_aa: CASSPSSDYGYTF
cdr3_nt: TGTGCCAGCTCACCGTCCTCGGACTATGGCTACACCTTC

j_call: TRBJ2-7
v_call: TRBV15
clone_size: -
d_call: TRBD2
cdr3_aa: CATSRDLAGGVHEQYF
cdr3_nt: TGTGCCACCAGCAGAGATCTTGCGGGAGGGGTCCACGAGCAGTACTTC

j_call: TRBJ2-7
v_call: TRBV10-3
clone_size: few
d_call: TRBD2
cdr3_aa: CAIRLETSGPYF
cdr3_nt: TGTGCCATCCGTTTGGAGACTAGCGGGCCGTACTTC

j_call: TRBJ1-2
v_call: TRBV6-5
clone_size: -
d_call: -
cdr3_aa: CASSYQGLGGYTF
cdr3_nt: TGTGCCAGCAGTTACCAGGGTCTGGGCGGCTACACCTTC

j_call: TRBJ2-3
v_call: TRBV7-2
clone_size: -
d_call: TRBD2
cdr3_aa: CASSLGDRLAGGIDTQYF
cdr3_nt: TGTGCCAGCAGCTTAGGAGATAGGCTAGCGGGGGGGATAGATACGCAGTATTTT

j_call: TRBJ2-5
v_call: TRBV25-1
clone_size: -
d_call: TRBD2
cdr3_aa: CASSGVTRGTYQETQYF
cdr3_nt: TGTGCCAGCAGTGGGGTAACGCGGGGGACGTACCAAGAGACCCAGTACTTC

j_call: TRBJ2-6
v_call: TRBV10-3
clone_size: few
d_call: -
cdr3_aa: CAISESTRVSGANVLTF
cdr3_nt: TGTGCCATCAGTGAGTCGACGAGGGTCTCTGGGGCCAACGTCCTGACTTTC

j_call: TRBJ2-1
v_call: TRBV5-6
clone_size: -
d_call: -
cdr3_aa: CASSLGRGNEQFF
cdr3_nt: TGTGCCAGCAGCTTGGGCAGGGGCAATGAGCAGTTCTTC

j_call: TRBJ2-7
v_call: TRBV30
clone_size: -
d_call: -
cdr3_aa: CAWSGGPQGGHEQYF
cdr3_nt: TGTGCCTGGAGTGGGGGACCCCAGGGGGGCCACGAGCAGTACTTC

j_call: TRBJ2-7
v_call: TRBV18
clone_size: few
d_call: TRBD2
cdr3_aa: CASSEAGVYEQYF
cdr3_nt: TGTGCCAGCTCAGAAGCGGGGGTCTACGAGCAGTACTTC

j_call: TRBJ2-7
v_call: TRBV9
clone_size: few
d_call: TRBD1
cdr3_aa: CASSTGTGGFYEQYF
cdr3_nt: TGTGCCAGCAGCACCGGGACAGGGGGATTCTACGAGCAGTACTTC

j_call: TRBJ1-1
v_call: TRBV11-3
clone_size: few
d_call: -
cdr3_aa: CASSTRVNTEAFF
cdr3_nt: TGTGCCAGCAGCACCAGGGTGAACACTGAAGCTTTCTTT

j_call: TRBJ1-2
v_call: TRBV6-1
clone_size: -
d_call: TRBD1
cdr3_aa: CASRLTGGENYGYTF
cdr3_nt: TGTGCCAGCAGACTCACAGGGGGCGAAAACTATGGCTACACCTTC

j_call: TRBJ2-7
v_call: TRBV4-2
clone_size: -
d_call: TRBD2
cdr3_aa: CASSPSLAGGMRAYEQYF
cdr3_nt: TGTGCCAGCAGCCCCTCGCTAGCGGGAGGCATGCGAGCCTACGAGCAGTACTTC

j_call: TRBJ2-1
v_call: TRBV7-9
clone_size: -
d_call: -
cdr3_aa: CAGVTGLGLNEQFF
cdr3_nt: TGTGCCGGAGTGACAGGACTGGGATTAAATGAGCAGTTCTTC

j_call: TRBJ2-3
v_call: TRBV7-6
clone_size: few
d_call: TRBD2
cdr3_aa: CASSLSPSGRGTDTQYF
cdr3_nt: TGTGCCAGCAGCTTATCCCCTAGCGGGAGGGGCACAGATACGCAGTATTTT

j_call: TRBJ2-7
v_call: TRBV7-2
clone_size: -
d_call: TRBD1
cdr3_aa: CASTKGWDRVGEQYF
cdr3_nt: TGTGCCAGCACCAAAGGATGGGACAGGGTGGGCGAGCAGTACTTC

j_call: TRBJ2-7
v_call: TRBV5-5
clone_size: -
d_call: TRBD1
cdr3_aa: CASSFGPGGASSYEQYF
cdr3_nt: TGTGCCAGCAGCTTTGGTCCAGGGGGCGCATCGTCCTACGAGCAGTACTTC